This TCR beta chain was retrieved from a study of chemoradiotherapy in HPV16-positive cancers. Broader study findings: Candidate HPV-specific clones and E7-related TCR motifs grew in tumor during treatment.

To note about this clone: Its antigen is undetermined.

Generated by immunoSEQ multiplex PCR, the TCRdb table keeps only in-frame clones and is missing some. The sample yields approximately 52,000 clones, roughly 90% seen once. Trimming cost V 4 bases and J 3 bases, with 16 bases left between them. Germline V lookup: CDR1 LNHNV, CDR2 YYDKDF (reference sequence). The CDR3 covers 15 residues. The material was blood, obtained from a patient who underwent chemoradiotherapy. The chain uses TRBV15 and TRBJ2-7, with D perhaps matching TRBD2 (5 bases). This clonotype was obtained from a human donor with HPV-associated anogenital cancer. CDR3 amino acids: CATSKSAGEVYEQYF. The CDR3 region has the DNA TGTGCCACCAGCAAGTCCGCGGGTGAAGTCTACGAGCAGTACTTC.